These 4 T cell receptor beta chains came from one sample sequenced in a study of beta chain features in type 1 diabetes. Isolated RNA was reverse transcribed in full, so expressed TCRB transcripts were sequenced. Only in-frame clones appear in the TCRdb table, and some are missing; sequencing was by immunoSEQ multiplex PCR. The sample holds tens of thousands of clones, around 49% seen once. Input material: central memory CD4+ T cells from blood. The receptors come from a woman under 30 in good health.

This clone has more than one count but fewer than ten. This chain connects TRBV27 to TRBJ1-5; tentative D call: TRBD1 (5 bases). Trimming stripped 3 bases from V and 2 bases from J, with 14 bases between. Germline V gene sequence: CDR1 MNHEY, CDR2 SMNVEV (reference sequence). The CDR3 is 16 amino acids. The CDR3 spells CASSFGTGRGNQPQHF. DNA of the CDR3: TGTGCCAGCAGTTTTGGGACTGGGCGCGGCAATCAGCCCCAGCATTTT.

The chain combines TRBV5-1 with TRBJ1-2; D gene ambiguous. CDR3 length equals 13 residues. Trimming took 4 bases from V and 0 from J, leaving 7 bases between them. Looked up from germline, CDR1 is SGHRS and CDR2 is YFSETQ. Here the CDR3 reads CASSPGSNYGYTF. The CDR3 DNA is TGCGCCAGCAGCCCTGGCTCTAACTATGGCTACACCTTC.

The chain couples TRBV6-6 to TRBJ1-2; D perhaps matches TRBD1 (6 bases). V lost 11 bases, J lost 4 bases, and 14 bases lay in between. CDR3 length: 12 residues. The V gene's germline CDR1 is MNHNY and CDR2 SVGAGI (reference sequence). In DNA form, the CDR3 reads TGTGCCGGGTACAGGGTCGCCTATGGCTACACCTTC. Its protein is CAGYRVAYGYTF.

This sequence joins TRBV25-1 and TRBJ2-1, with no clear D. Per the germline V gene, CDR1 is MGHDK and CDR2 is SYGVNS. The CDR3 consists of 16 residues. The V end was cut by 3 bases, the J end by 0 bases, with 12 bases between. The CDR3: CASSDRGRFSYNEQFF. Written as DNA, the CDR3 is TGTGCCAGCAGTGACAGAGGTCGCTTCTCCTACAATGAGCAGTTCTTC.